The 20 T cell receptor beta chains below all came from one sample that was sequenced in a study of blood T cell repertoires in COVID-19. Clones were read by immunoSEQ multiplex PCR, and TCRdb kept only the in-frame ones, dropping some. The sample yields fewer than 250,000 clones, about 93% seen once. Sequencing used peripheral blood. These TCRs come from a man in his sixties with COVID-19, enrolled during active disease.

This sequence joins TRBV19 and TRBJ2-7; D is unresolved. This CDR3 has 13 residues. V lost 7 bases and J lost 2, with 12 bases in between. Germline V gives CDR1 LNHDA, CDR2 SQIVND (reference sequence). The CDR3 DNA reads as TGTGCCAGTATAAATGCGGATACCTACGAGCAGTACTTC. Its translation is CASINADTYEQYF.

In DNA form, the CDR3 reads TGTGCCAGCAGCTTGAGGGCTAGTGAGCAGTTCTTC. Protein sequence: CASSLRASEQFF. The rearrangement uses TRBV7-9 and TRBJ2-1; D is possibly TRBD2 (5 bases). The CDR3 runs 12 residues. Trimming pared 3 bases from V and 9 bases from J, leaving 9 bases between. CDR1 SEHNR and CDR2 FQNEAQ come from the germline V gene (reference sequence).

The rearrangement joins TRBV10-3 to TRBJ1-2; 12 bases map to TRBD1. J gave up 8 bases and V 2 bases, and 3 bases lay outside the gene matches. This CDR3 contains 14 residues. Germline assignment: CDR1 ENHRY and CDR2 SYGVKD. The CDR3 reads CAISEGGTGGGYTF. For the CDR3, the DNA is TGTGCCATCAGTGAGGGTGGGACAGGGGGCGGCTACACCTTC.

The rearrangement links TRBV14 to TRBJ1-2, with TRBD1 as a possible D gene (5 bases). Trimming left V 4 bases short and J 8 bases short, with 17 bases between. CDR3 length: 14 residues. CDR1 is SGHDN, CDR2 FVKESK, per germline. The DNA for the CDR3 is TGTGCCAGCAGCCGAGTAGGAGGGGTCCGGGGCTACACCTTC. Translated: CASSRVGGVRGYTF. The whole variable domain, remainder taken from reference TRBV14 and TRBJ1-2, is EAGVTQFPSHSVIEKGQTVTLRCDPISGHDNLYWYRRVMGKEIKFLLHFVKESKQDESGMPNNRFLAERTGGTYSTLKVQPAELEDSGVYFCASSRVGGVRGYTFGSGTRLTVV.

V usage is TRBV4-3 and J usage is TRBJ2-1; 13 bases line up with TRBD2. V trimming: 0 bases; J trimming: 0 bases; junction bases outside the gene matches: 5. Per the germline V gene, CDR1 is LGHNA and CDR2 is YSLEER. The CDR3 covers 19 residues. CDR3 residues: CASSQELAGGKPSYNEQFF. In DNA form, the CDR3 reads TGCGCCAGCAGCCAAGAACTAGCGGGAGGGAAACCCTCCTACAATGAGCAGTTCTTC.

The J gene is TRBJ2-7, the V gene TRBV11-2; 7 nucleotides align to TRBD2. The CDR3 is made up of 16 amino acids. Germline lookup yields CDR1 SGHAT and CDR2 FQNNGV. The junction had 6 bases not matched to a gene; V was cut back by 1 base and J by 0 bases. This CDR3 is CASSLGGASGSYEQYF. CDR3 nucleotides: TGTGCCAGCAGCTTAGGTGGGGCTAGCGGCTCCTACGAGCAGTACTTC.

J is TRBJ1-6 and V is TRBV2; 7 nucleotides line up with TRBD1. The CDR3 has 15 amino acids. Unmatched junction bases numbered 4, after V lost 2 bases and J lost 6 bases. Germline V gene sequence: CDR1 SNHLY, CDR2 FYNNEI. CDR3 sequence: CASSEWDSPNSPLHF. The CDR3 region has the DNA TGTGCCAGCAGTGAATGGGACAGCCCTAATTCACCCCTCCACTTT.

The rearrangement joins TRBV6-5 to TRBJ1-2, with no clear D. This CDR3 has 11 residues. V gave up 6 bases and J gave up 3 bases, with 5 bases separating them. The germline V gene has CDR1 MNHEY and CDR2 SVGAGI. CDR3 in amino acids: CASREDYGYTF. The CDR3 DNA sequence: TGTGCCAGCAGAGAGGACTATGGCTACACCTTC.

This chain uses TRBV4-3 with TRBJ2-1; 9 bases map to TRBD2. V lost 0 bases, J lost 10 bases, and 7 bases stayed unmatched. CDR1 is LGHNA and CDR2 is YSLEER in the germline V gene. This CDR3 has 15 residues. CDR3 coding DNA: TGCGCCAGCAGCCAAGATAGGCTAGCGGGAAGAGAGCAGTTCTTC. It encodes CASSQDRLAGREQFF.

This chain uses TRBV6-6 with TRBJ1-2, with 8 bases aligning to TRBD1. This CDR3 has 14 residues. V lost 6 bases and J lost 6; bases outside the gene matches: 9. Per the germline V gene, CDR1 is MNHNY and CDR2 is SVGAGI (reference sequence). Here the CDR3 DNA reads TGTGCCAGCAGCGCCAATCGACAGGGGAATGGCTACACCTTC. Its protein product is CASSANRQGNGYTF.

Ten or more counts support this clone. The genes are TRBV7-2 and TRBJ1-6; D remains unclear. Per germline, CDR1 SGHTA and CDR2 FQGNSA. V dropped 5 bases and J dropped 7 bases, with 18 bases sitting between them. The CDR3 extends over 16 amino acids. The CDR3 sequence is CASSQAFSLNNSPLHF. CDR3 bases: TGTGCCAGCAGCCAGGCGTTCTCACTGAACAATTCACCCCTCCACTTT.

V is TRBV6-1 and J is TRBJ1-4, with D possibly TRBD1 on 5 matching bases. The V end was cut by 2 bases, the J end by 5 bases, with 12 bases between. The CDR3 length is 15 residues. Germline lookup yields CDR1 MNHNS and CDR2 SASEGT. The CDR3 reads CASSERGEVNEKLFF. CDR3 DNA: TGTGCCAGCAGTGAAAGGGGCGAGGTAAATGAAAAACTGTTTTTT.

The rearrangement joins TRBV6-5 to TRBJ1-2; D uncertain. CDR1 and CDR2 (germline): MNHEY, SVGAGI. The CDR3 is made up of 15 amino acids. The ends were cut back, 2 bases at V and 5 bases at J, with 15 bases in the middle. CDR3 coding DNA: TGTGCCAGCAGTTACAGGAGGGCCTCATGGTATGGCTACACCTTC. Encoded protein: CASSYRRASWYGYTF.

V gene TRBV5-8 combines with J gene TRBJ2-2; maybe TRBD2 (5 bases). Trimming took 3 bases from V and 5 from J, leaving 14 bases between them. The CDR3 loop spans 15 amino acids. Germline V lookup: CDR1 SGHTS, CDR2 YDEGEE. In DNA form, the CDR3 reads TGTGCCAGCAGCTGGACTCATATGGGGACCGGGGAGCTGTTTTTT. It codes for CASSWTHMGTGELFF.

V is TRBV19 and J is TRBJ1-5; 12 bases are a match to TRBD1. CDR1 LNHDA and CDR2 SQIVND come from the germline V gene (reference sequence). V lost 5 bases and J lost 3; bases outside the gene matches: 8. The CDR3 length is 17 residues. This CDR3 reads CASSPGQGAMANQPQHF. The CDR3 DNA sequence: TGTGCCAGTAGTCCGGGACAGGGGGCAATGGCCAATCAGCCCCAGCATTTT.

V gene TRBV12-3 or TRBV12-4 combines with J gene TRBJ1-6; D gene unclear. The CDR3 covers 13 residues. V was clipped by 4 bases and J by 7 bases, with 8 bases between them. CDR3 region: CASSWARNSPLHF. CDR3 DNA: TGTGCCAGCAGTTGGGCCAGGAATTCACCCCTCCACTTT.

CDR3 coding DNA: TGTGCCAGCAGCTTAGGTAGAGGCTTGGGTCAGCCCCAGCATTTT. Its translation is CASSLGRGLGQPQHF. V and J are TRBV7-2 and TRBJ1-5, with D hard to call. Trimming left V 1 base short and J 6 bases short, with 13 bases between. The CDR3 extends over 15 amino acids. Germline lookup yields CDR1 SGHTA and CDR2 FQGNSA.

The chain employs TRBV27 and TRBJ1-2; TRBD1 matches at 9 bases. The CDR3 has 15 residues. Per germline, CDR1 MNHEY and CDR2 SMNVEV (reference sequence). V trimming: 6 bases; J trimming: 4 bases; junction bases outside the gene matches: 9. The DNA of the CDR3 is TGTGCCAGCAGATCCCCGGGACAGGGCGCCTATGGCTACACCTTC. Amino acid sequence: CASRSPGQGAYGYTF.

This clone was seen a single time. This chain uses TRBV3-1 (or the pseudogene TRBV3-2) with TRBJ2-7; 13 bases line up with TRBD2. V lost 3 bases to trimming and J lost 0 bases; unmatched junction nucleotides: 2. This CDR3 comprises 16 residues. Germline lookup yields CDR1 LGHDT and CDR2 YNNKEL (reference sequence). The CDR3 protein is CASSQGTSGASYEQYF. In DNA, the CDR3 is TGTGCCAGCAGCCAGGGGACTAGCGGGGCCTCCTACGAGCAGTACTTC.

For this clone: This sample includes further DNA sequences coding for the same CDR3. The chain couples TRBV29-1 to TRBJ1-2, with D perhaps TRBD1 (5 bases). With 7 bases removed from V and 8 bases from J, the gap between germline ends came to 14 bases. The CDR3 consists of 11 residues. CDR1 and CDR2 from the germline V gene are SQVTM and ANQGSEA. The CDR3 is CSAGDSGGYTF. Written as DNA, the CDR3 is TGCAGCGCTGGGGACTCGGGGGGCTACACCTTC.